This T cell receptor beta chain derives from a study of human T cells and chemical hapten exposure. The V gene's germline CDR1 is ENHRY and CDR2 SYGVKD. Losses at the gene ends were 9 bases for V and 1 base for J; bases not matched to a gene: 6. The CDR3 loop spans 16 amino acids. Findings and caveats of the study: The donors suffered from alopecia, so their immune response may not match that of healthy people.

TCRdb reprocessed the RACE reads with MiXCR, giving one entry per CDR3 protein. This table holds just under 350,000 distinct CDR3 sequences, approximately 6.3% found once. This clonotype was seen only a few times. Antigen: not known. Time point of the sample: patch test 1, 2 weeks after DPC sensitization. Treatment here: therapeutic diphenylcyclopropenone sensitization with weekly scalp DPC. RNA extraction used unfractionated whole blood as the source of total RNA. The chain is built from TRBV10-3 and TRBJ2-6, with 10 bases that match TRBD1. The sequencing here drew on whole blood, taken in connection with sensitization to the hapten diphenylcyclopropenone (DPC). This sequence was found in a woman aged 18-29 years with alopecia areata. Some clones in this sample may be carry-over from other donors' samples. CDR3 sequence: CAIFGQGESGANVLTF. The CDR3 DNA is TGTGCCATATTTGGACAGGGGGAATCTGGGGCCAACGTCCTGACTTTC.